The present T cell receptor (beta chain) was sequenced within a study of blood T cells in healthy people across ages. Overall study context: Template-switching capture recovered about one barcoded beta molecule per two T cells. Study-level points and caveats: Higher diversity, along with more naive CD4+ cells, distinguished long-lived donors from aged donors. Estimates based on one million T cells were treated as lower bounds.

Primed by a sample-barcoded 5' primer and a J-beta primer mix, a second PCR proceeded for about 7 to 12 cycles. TCRdb used MiXCR to reprocess the 5' RACE reads, holding one entry per CDR3 protein. The table has some 890,000 distinct CDR3 sequences, just under 30% seen once. With each sample, at least 6 micrograms of total RNA were extracted. Per the germline V gene, CDR1 is LGHDT and CDR2 is YNNKEL (reference sequence). The CDR3 length is 12 residues. Trimming pared 0 bases from V and 10 bases from J, leaving 9 bases between. This clonotype showed up just once. No antigen is known for it. The sample was also linked to a second study, of T cells of mothers and their children.

This sequence originates from a woman aged 40-49 years in good health. The sample consisted of blood. The chain links TRBV3-1 to TRBJ1-2; possibly TRBD1 for D (5 bases). CDR3: CASSQEGGAYTF. Here the CDR3 DNA reads TGTGCCAGCAGCCAAGAAGGAGGGGCCTACACCTTC.